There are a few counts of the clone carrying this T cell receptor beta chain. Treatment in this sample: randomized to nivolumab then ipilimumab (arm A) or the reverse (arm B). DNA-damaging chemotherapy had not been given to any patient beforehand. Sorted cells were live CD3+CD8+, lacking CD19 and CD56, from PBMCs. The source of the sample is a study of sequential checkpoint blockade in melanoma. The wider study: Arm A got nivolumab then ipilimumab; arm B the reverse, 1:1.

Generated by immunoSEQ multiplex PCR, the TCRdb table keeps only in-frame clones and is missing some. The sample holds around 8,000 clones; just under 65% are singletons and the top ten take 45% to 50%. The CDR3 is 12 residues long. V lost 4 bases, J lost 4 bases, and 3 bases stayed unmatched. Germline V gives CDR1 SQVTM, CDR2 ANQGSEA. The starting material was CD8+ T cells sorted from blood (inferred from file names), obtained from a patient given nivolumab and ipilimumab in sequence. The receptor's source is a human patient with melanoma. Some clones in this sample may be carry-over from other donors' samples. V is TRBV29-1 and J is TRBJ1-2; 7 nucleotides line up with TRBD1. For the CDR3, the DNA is TGCAGCGTTGTTAAGGGGGCCTATGGCTACACCTTC. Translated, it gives CSVVKGAYGYTF.